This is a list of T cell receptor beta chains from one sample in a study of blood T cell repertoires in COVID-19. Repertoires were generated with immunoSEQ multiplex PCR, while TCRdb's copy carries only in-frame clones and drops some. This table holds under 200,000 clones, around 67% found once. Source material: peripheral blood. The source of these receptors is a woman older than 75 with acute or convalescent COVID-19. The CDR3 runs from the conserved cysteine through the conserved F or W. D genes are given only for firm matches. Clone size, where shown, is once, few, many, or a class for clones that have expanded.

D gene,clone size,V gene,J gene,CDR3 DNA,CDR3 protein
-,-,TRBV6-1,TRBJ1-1,TGTGCCAGCAGTCGCCAGGGCTTTGAGAACACTGAAGCTTTCTTT,CASSRQGFENTEAFF
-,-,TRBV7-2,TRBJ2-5,TGTGCCAGCAGCGATTCACGGGGTGGAGGGGAGACCCAGTACTTC,CASSDSRGGGETQYF
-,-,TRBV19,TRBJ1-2,TGTGCCAGTAGTATAGCCTCCAGGGGTGTATATGGCTACACCTTC,CASSIASRGVYGYTF
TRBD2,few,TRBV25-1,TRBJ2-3,TGTGCCAGCAGCGTCAGCGGGACGACCTCCCATACGCAGTATTTT,CASSVSGTTSHTQYF
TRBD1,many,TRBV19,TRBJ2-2,TGTGCCAGTAGTATAGGGACAGGGACCGGGGAGCTGTTTTTT,CASSIGTGTGELFF
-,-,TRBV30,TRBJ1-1,TGTGCCTGGAGCCCCGGAGTAAACACTGAAGCTTTCTTT,CAWSPGVNTEAFF
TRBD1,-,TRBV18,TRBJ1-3,TGTGCCAGCTCAACGAACAGACAGGGGGCGAGCTCTGGAAACACCATATATTTT,CASSTNRQGASSGNTIYF
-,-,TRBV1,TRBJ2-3,TGCACCAGCGGAAGAACCTACAGGGGGAGACCGCGCACAGATACGCAGTATTTT,CTSGRTYRGRPRTDTQYF
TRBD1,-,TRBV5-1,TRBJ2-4,TGCGCCAGCAGCTTGGGGGCAGGGGGAAACATTCAGTACTTC,CASSLGAGGNIQYF
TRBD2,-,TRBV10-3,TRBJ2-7,TGTGCCATCAGCAGGGCTAGCGGAACAACTACACCCTCCGAGCAGTACTTC,CAISRASGTTTPSEQYF
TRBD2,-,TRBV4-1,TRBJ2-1,TGCGCCAGCAGCCAAGGACTAGCGGGAGTCTACAATGAGCAGTTCTTC,CASSQGLAGVYNEQFF
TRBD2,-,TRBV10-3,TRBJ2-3,TGTGCCATCAGTGAGTCGGGGGTAGCGGGAGTACCAGATACGCAGTATTTT,CAISESGVAGVPDTQYF
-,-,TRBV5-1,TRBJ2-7,TGCGCCAGCAGCTTGGAGGTCCCGGGCTACGAGCAGTACTTC,CASSLEVPGYEQYF
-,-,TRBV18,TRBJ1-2,TGTGCCAGCTCACCACCGTCCCACAGTTATTTTGACTATGGCTACACCTTC,CASSPPSHSYFDYGYTF
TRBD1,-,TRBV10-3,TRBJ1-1,TGTGCCATCAGTGGACAGGGGAACACTGAAGCTTTCTTT,CAISGQGNTEAFF
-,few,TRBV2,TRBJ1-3,TGTGCCAGCAGCGCGGACAGCTACAGCTCTGGAAACACCATATATTTT,CASSADSYSSGNTIYF
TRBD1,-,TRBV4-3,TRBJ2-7,TGCGCCAGCAGCCAAGGCTGGACAGGCCTCTACGAGCAGTACTTC,CASSQGWTGLYEQYF
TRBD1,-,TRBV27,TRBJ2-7,TGTGCCAGCAGTCCAGCCCCGTTGGGACAGGGGGTGACCTACGAGCAGTACTTC,CASSPAPLGQGVTYEQYF
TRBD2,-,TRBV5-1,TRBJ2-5,TGCGCCAGCAGCTTACAAGGCGGGAGGGCCGAAGAGACCCAGTACTTC,CASSLQGGRAEETQYF
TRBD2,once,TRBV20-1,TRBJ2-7,TGCAGTGCTAGTTGGGACTACTCCTACGAGCAGTACTTC,CSASWDYSYEQYF
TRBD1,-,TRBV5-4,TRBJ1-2,TGTGCCAGCAGTCTACCCCGGGACAGGGGGGGGCACACCTTC,CASSLPRDRGGHTF
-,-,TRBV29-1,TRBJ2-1,TGCAGCGTTGGTAGAATAGCGCAGGAGCAGTTCTTC,CSVGRIAQEQFF
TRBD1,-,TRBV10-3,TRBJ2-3,TGTGCCATCAGTGGATCGTTTGGGACAGGGGTTTTTCCAGATACGCAGTATTTT,CAISGSFGTGVFPDTQYF
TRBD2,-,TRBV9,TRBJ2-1,TGTGCCAGCAGCGTAGGGCGGGAGATACCCTACAATGAGCAGTTCTTC,CASSVGREIPYNEQFF
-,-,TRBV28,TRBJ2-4,TGTGCCAGCAGTTTGGGCCGGACTGCCAAAAACATTCAGTACTTC,CASSLGRTAKNIQYF
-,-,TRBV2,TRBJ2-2,TGTGCCAGCAGTCCGGTCGGGGGACTGAACACCGGGGAGCTGTTTTTT,CASSPVGGLNTGELFF
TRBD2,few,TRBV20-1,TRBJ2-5,TGCAGTGCTAGTCCGGCTAGCGGGAACCAAGAGACCCAGTACTTC,CSASPASGNQETQYF
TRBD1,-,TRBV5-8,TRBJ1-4,TGTGCCAGCAGCCTACCGGGACAGGGGAATGAAAAACTGTTTTTT,CASSLPGQGNEKLFF
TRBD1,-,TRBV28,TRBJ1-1,TGTGCCAGCAGTGATCCGGGACAGGGGAACACTGAAGCTTTCTTT,CASSDPGQGNTEAFF
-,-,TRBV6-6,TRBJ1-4,TGTGCCAGCAGTTTACAGGCTCCTAATGAAAAACTGTTTTTT,CASSLQAPNEKLFF
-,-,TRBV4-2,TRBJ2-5,TGTGCCAGCAGCCAAGAACTAGCATGGGAGACCCAGTACTTC,CASSQELAWETQYF
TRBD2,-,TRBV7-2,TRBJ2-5,TGTGCCAGCAGCTTAGGGGGTGCTAGCGGGAGGAGGGAGACCCAGTACTTC,CASSLGGASGRRETQYF
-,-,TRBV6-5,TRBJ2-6,TGTGCCAGCAGTTATACTGGGGCCAACGTCCTGACTTTC,CASSYTGANVLTF
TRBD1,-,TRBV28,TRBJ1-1,TGTGCCGCCACGCCGGGACAGGGCTTTAGCACTGAAGCTTTCTTT,CAATPGQGFSTEAFF
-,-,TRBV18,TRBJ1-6,TGTGCCAGCTCACAGACCTCAGGGAATTCACCCCTCCACTTT,CASSQTSGNSPLHF
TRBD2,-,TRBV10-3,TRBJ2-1,TGTGCCACACGCTCCACTAGCGGGCTTTACAATGAGCAGTTCTTC,CATRSTSGLYNEQFF
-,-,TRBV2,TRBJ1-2,TGTGCCAGCCGGGACTTTCATGGCTACACCTTC,CASRDFHGYTF
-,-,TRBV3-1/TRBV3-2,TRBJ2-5,TGTGCCAGCAGCCTCCGGGGAGGGGGAGAGACCCAGTACTTC,CASSLRGGGETQYF
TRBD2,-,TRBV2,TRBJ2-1,TGTGCCAGCAGTGTCTTAAAACGGGAGGGCGCCTACAATGAGCAGTTCTTC,CASSVLKREGAYNEQFF
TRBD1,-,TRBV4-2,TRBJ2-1,TGTGCCAGCAGCCCGCAGGACAGGGGAGGGGATGAGCAGTTCTTC,CASSPQDRGGDEQFF
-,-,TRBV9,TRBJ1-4,TGTGCCAGCAGCCCCCTCCCGGGGGAAAAACTGTTTTTT,CASSPLPGEKLFF
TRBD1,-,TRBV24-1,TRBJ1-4,TGTGCCACCAGTGATCCTAGAAGGGGACAGTGCGGCTGTGCTAATGAAAAACTGTTTTTT,CATSDPRRGQCGCANEKLFF
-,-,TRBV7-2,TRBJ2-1,TGTGCCAGCAGCCTAATAAGCGGACCGAGAGAGCAGTTCTTC,CASSLISGPREQFF
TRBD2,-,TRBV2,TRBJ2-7,TGTGCCAGCAGGGGACTAGCGGATACCTACGAGCAGTACTTC,CASRGLADTYEQYF
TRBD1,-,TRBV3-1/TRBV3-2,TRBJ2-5,TGTGCCAGCAGCCAAACTACAGGGGGCAGAGGAGAGACCCAGTACTTC,CASSQTTGGRGETQYF